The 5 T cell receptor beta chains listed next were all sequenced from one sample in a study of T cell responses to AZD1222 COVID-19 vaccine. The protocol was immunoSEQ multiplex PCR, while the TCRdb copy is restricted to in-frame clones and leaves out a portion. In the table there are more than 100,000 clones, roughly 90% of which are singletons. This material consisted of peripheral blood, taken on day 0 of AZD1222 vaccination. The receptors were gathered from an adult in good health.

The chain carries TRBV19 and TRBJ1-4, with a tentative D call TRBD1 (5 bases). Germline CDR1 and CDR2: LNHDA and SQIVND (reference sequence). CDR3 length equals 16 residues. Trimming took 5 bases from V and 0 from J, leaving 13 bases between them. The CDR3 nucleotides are TGTGCCAGTAGTGGGACGCTCTCGGCAACTAATGAAAAACTGTTTTTT. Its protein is CASSGTLSATNEKLFF.

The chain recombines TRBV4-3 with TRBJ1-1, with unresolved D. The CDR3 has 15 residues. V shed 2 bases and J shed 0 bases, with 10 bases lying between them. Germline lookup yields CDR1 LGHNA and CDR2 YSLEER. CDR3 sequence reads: CASSQSSGMNTEAFF. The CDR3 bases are TGCGCCAGCAGCCAATCTTCAGGCATGAACACTGAAGCTTTCTTT.

Here the CDR3 reads CATPEGESTEAFF. CDR3 bases: TGTGCCACCCCAGAAGGGGAATCCACTGAAGCTTTCTTT. The rearrangement links TRBV2 to TRBJ1-1; perhaps TRBD1 as D (5 bases). Between the trimmed V and J ends, which lost 10 bases and 4 bases, there was a span of 16 bases. The CDR3 runs to 13 residues. CDR1 SNHLY and CDR2 FYNNEI come from the germline V gene.

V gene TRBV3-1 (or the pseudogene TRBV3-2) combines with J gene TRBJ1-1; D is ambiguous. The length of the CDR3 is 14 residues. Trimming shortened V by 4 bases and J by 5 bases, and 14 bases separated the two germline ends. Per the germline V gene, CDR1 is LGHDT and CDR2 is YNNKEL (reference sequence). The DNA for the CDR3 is TGTGCCAGCAGCCTTCAGGTGGGAAGGACTGAAGCTTTCTTT. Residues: CASSLQVGRTEAFF.

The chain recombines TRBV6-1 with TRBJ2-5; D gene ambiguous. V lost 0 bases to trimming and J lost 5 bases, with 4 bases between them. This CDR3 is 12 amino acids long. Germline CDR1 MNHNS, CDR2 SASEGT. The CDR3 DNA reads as TGTGCCAGCAGTGAAGCCTGGGAGACCCAGTACTTC. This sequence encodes CASSEAWETQYF.